Listed below are T cell receptor beta chains from one sample, sequenced in a study of T cells after yellow fever vaccination. One entry per CDR3 protein, called by TCRdb with MiXCR from the 5' RACE reads. The sample contains around 530,000 distinct CDR3 sequences, around 16% of which appear only once. Sequencing used PBMCs, obtained about 5 days after the first yellow fever vaccination. The receptors were sampled from a man between 18 and 35 years old who received the YFV17D yellow fever vaccine. The CDR3 runs from the conserved cysteine through the conserved F or W. A D gene is named only where the DNA matches it firmly. A row's size may be missing; if present it is once, few, many or a size class.

CDR3 DNA: TGTGCCAGCAGCCCCCAGGGGATCCAGCCCCAGCATTTT
CDR3 protein: CASSPQGIQPQHF
J gene: TRBJ1-5
D gene: -
V gene: TRBV7-9
clone size: few

CDR3 DNA: TGTGCCAGCAGCTTCGGCAGGGTGGTCAATCAGCCCCAGCATTTT
CDR3 protein: CASSFGRVVNQPQHF
J gene: TRBJ1-5
D gene: -
V gene: TRBV7-2
clone size: few

CDR3 DNA: TGCGCCAGCAGCCTACAGGGCCCCAGCGGCAATCAGCCCCAGCATTTT
CDR3 protein: CASSLQGPSGNQPQHF
J gene: TRBJ1-5
D gene: -
V gene: TRBV5-1
clone size: few

CDR3 DNA: TGTGCCAGCAGCCCCGGGGGCACCGGGGAGCTGTTTTTT
CDR3 protein: CASSPGGTGELFF
J gene: TRBJ2-2
D gene: -
V gene: TRBV3-1
clone size: many

CDR3 DNA: TGCGCCAGCAGCCATTACTCCGTCTCCTACAATGAGCAGTTCTTC
CDR3 protein: CASSHYSVSYNEQFF
J gene: TRBJ2-1
D gene: -
V gene: TRBV4-3
clone size: many

CDR3 DNA: TGTGCCAGTAGTATGAATAATTCACCCCTCCACTTT
CDR3 protein: CASSMNNSPLHF
J gene: TRBJ1-6
D gene: -
V gene: TRBV19
clone size: few

CDR3 DNA: TGTGCCAGTTCAACAGGGGGGCACTATGGCTACACCTTC
CDR3 protein: CASSTGGHYGYTF
J gene: TRBJ1-2
D gene: TRBD1
V gene: TRBV4-2
clone size: few

CDR3 DNA: TGTGCCAGCAGCCCTCGGGGGCAGAGCAACGAGCAGTACTTC
CDR3 protein: CASSPRGQSNEQYF
J gene: TRBJ2-7
D gene: -
V gene: TRBV7-2
clone size: -

CDR3 DNA: TGTGCCAGCAGCCTGGGACATTTCACCGGGGAGCTGTTTTTT
CDR3 protein: CASSLGHFTGELFF
J gene: TRBJ2-2
D gene: -
V gene: TRBV3-1
clone size: once

CDR3 DNA: TGTGCCAGCAGCCCCCCGCTAGTGGCTAGCACAGATACGCAGTATTTT
CDR3 protein: CASSPPLVASTDTQYF
J gene: TRBJ2-3
D gene: -
V gene: TRBV7-2
clone size: -

CDR3 DNA: TGCGCCAGCAGCCAAGCGTCTCTACAGGGTCGTGAGGCTTTCTTT
CDR3 protein: CASSQASLQGREAFF
J gene: TRBJ1-1
D gene: -
V gene: TRBV4-1
clone size: -

CDR3 DNA: TGTGCCAGTAGTATAGGGTGGACAGAATATGGCTACACCTTC
CDR3 protein: CASSIGWTEYGYTF
J gene: TRBJ1-2
D gene: -
V gene: TRBV19
clone size: few

CDR3 DNA: TGTGCCACCAGTGAGGGTACTAGCGGGGGGCCTAGCACAGATACGCAGTATTTT
CDR3 protein: CATSEGTSGGPSTDTQYF
J gene: TRBJ2-3
D gene: TRBD2
V gene: TRBV24-1
clone size: few

CDR3 DNA: TGCAGTGCTAGAGATCAACTAGCGGGGTACACCGGGGAGCTGTTTTTT
CDR3 protein: CSARDQLAGYTGELFF
J gene: TRBJ2-2
D gene: TRBD2
V gene: TRBV20-1
clone size: few

CDR3 DNA: TGCAGTGCTAGAGATCGAAGGAGGGGTCGAGATACGCAGTATTTT
CDR3 protein: CSARDRRRGRDTQYF
J gene: TRBJ2-3
D gene: -
V gene: TRBV20-1
clone size: -

CDR3 DNA: TGTGCCAGCAGCCCGACAGGGGTGAGCGGGGAGACCCAGTACTTC
CDR3 protein: CASSPTGVSGETQYF
J gene: TRBJ2-5
D gene: TRBD1
V gene: TRBV3-1
clone size: few

CDR3 DNA: TGTGCCTGGAGTCCCCCGTCGGGGAAAACCGCCTACGAGCAGTACTTC
CDR3 protein: CAWSPPSGKTAYEQYF
J gene: TRBJ2-7
D gene: -
V gene: TRBV30
clone size: -

CDR3 DNA: TGCGCCAGCAGCCTGGACTCGCCCCGTAATTCACCCCTCCACTTT
CDR3 protein: CASSLDSPRNSPLHF
J gene: TRBJ1-6
D gene: -
V gene: TRBV5-1
clone size: -

CDR3 DNA: TGTGCCAGCAGTACAGGGGCAGGGGGGACCCAGTACTTC
CDR3 protein: CASSTGAGGTQYF
J gene: TRBJ2-5
D gene: TRBD1
V gene: TRBV2
clone size: -

CDR3 DNA: TGTGCCAGCAGTACGAGACAGGGCAGCGATGAGCAGTTCTTC
CDR3 protein: CASSTRQGSDEQFF
J gene: TRBJ2-1
D gene: TRBD1
V gene: TRBV6-2/TRBV6-3
clone size: few

CDR3 DNA: TGCGCCAGCAGCCAAGATCGTGGCTGGGGTTCACCCCTCCACTTT
CDR3 protein: CASSQDRGWGSPLHF
J gene: TRBJ1-6
D gene: -
V gene: TRBV4-3
clone size: -

CDR3 DNA: TGCGCCAGCAGCTTCGGACAGGGGGTAAACTCTGGGGCCAACGTCCTGACTTTC
CDR3 protein: CASSFGQGVNSGANVLTF
J gene: TRBJ2-6
D gene: TRBD1
V gene: TRBV5-1
clone size: few

CDR3 DNA: TGTGCCAGCAGCTTAGTGCCGAGTTATAATTCACCCCTCCACTTT
CDR3 protein: CASSLVPSYNSPLHF
J gene: TRBJ1-6
D gene: -
V gene: TRBV7-2
clone size: -

CDR3 DNA: TGTGCCAGCAGCTTAGCGCGGTTAGCGGGGGGGTCAGATACGCAGTATTTT
CDR3 protein: CASSLARLAGGSDTQYF
J gene: TRBJ2-3
D gene: TRBD2
V gene: TRBV7-2
clone size: few

CDR3 DNA: TGCGCCAGCAGCTTGCTAGCGGGGGTGAGCTCCTACAATGAGCAGTTCTTC
CDR3 protein: CASSLLAGVSSYNEQFF
J gene: TRBJ2-1
D gene: TRBD2
V gene: TRBV5-1
clone size: -

CDR3 DNA: TGCGCCAGCAGCCAAGATCTGGGGGTTTACAATGAGCAGTTCTTC
CDR3 protein: CASSQDLGVYNEQFF
J gene: TRBJ2-1
D gene: -
V gene: TRBV4-3
clone size: many

CDR3 DNA: TGTGCCAGCAGTTTATCCGGGGGGTCCCAGCATTTT
CDR3 protein: CASSLSGGSQHF
J gene: TRBJ1-5
D gene: -
V gene: TRBV27
clone size: -

CDR3 DNA: TGTGCCAGCAGCTTAGCGCTTACATTGGCCACAGATACGCAGTATTTT
CDR3 protein: CASSLALTLATDTQYF
J gene: TRBJ2-3
D gene: -
V gene: TRBV7-2
clone size: few

CDR3 DNA: TGTGCCAGCAGTTTAGCTAGCGGGGGGGACAATGAGCAGTTCTTC
CDR3 protein: CASSLASGGDNEQFF
J gene: TRBJ2-1
D gene: TRBD2
V gene: TRBV12-3/TRBV12-4
clone size: -

CDR3 DNA: TGTGCCTGGAGGCGGACAGCCAACACCGGGGAGCTGTTTTTT
CDR3 protein: CAWRRTANTGELFF
J gene: TRBJ2-2
D gene: -
V gene: TRBV30
clone size: -

CDR3 DNA: TGTGCCTGCCCGGGTCCACTGAACACCGGGGAGCTGTTTTTT
CDR3 protein: CACPGPLNTGELFF
J gene: TRBJ2-2
D gene: -
V gene: TRBV30
clone size: -

CDR3 DNA: TGCAGTGTTCCCGCTCTTCGGGCCATATACAGGCATGGCTATGGCTACACCTTC
CDR3 protein: CSVPALRAIYRHGYGYTF
J gene: TRBJ1-2
D gene: -
V gene: TRBV20-1
clone size: -

CDR3 DNA: TGCAGCGTAATACCGGACAGGGGGACCGGGGAGCTGTTTTTT
CDR3 protein: CSVIPDRGTGELFF
J gene: TRBJ2-2
D gene: TRBD1
V gene: TRBV29-1
clone size: -

CDR3 DNA: TGTGCCAGCAGTTACACCGGGACAGGGGGCGGAAATACGCAGTATTTT
CDR3 protein: CASSYTGTGGGNTQYF
J gene: TRBJ2-3
D gene: TRBD1
V gene: TRBV6-5
clone size: -

CDR3 DNA: TGTGCCAGCAGCTACAATCCGGGACAGGGTAGCAATGAGCAGTTCTTC
CDR3 protein: CASSYNPGQGSNEQFF
J gene: TRBJ2-1
D gene: TRBD1
V gene: TRBV7-2
clone size: once

CDR3 DNA: TGTGCCAGCAGTTACCAATTTCGCGGGACTCGAGGCAATCAGCCCCAGCATTTT
CDR3 protein: CASSYQFRGTRGNQPQHF
J gene: TRBJ1-5
D gene: -
V gene: TRBV6-2/TRBV6-3
clone size: -

CDR3 DNA: TGTGCCAGCAGCTTAGCGAATATCAGAACTGGAAACACCATATATTTT
CDR3 protein: CASSLANIRTGNTIYF
J gene: TRBJ1-3
D gene: -
V gene: TRBV7-8
clone size: few

CDR3 DNA: TGTGCCAGCAGCCACCCCAGGGTTGGGGATTTTGACTATGGCTACACCTTC
CDR3 protein: CASSHPRVGDFDYGYTF
J gene: TRBJ1-2
D gene: -
V gene: TRBV4-2
clone size: few

CDR3 DNA: TGTGCCAGCAGTTTGTGGGCAGGGGACATTCAGTACTTC
CDR3 protein: CASSLWAGDIQYF
J gene: TRBJ2-4
D gene: -
V gene: TRBV27
clone size: few

CDR3 DNA: TGTGCCAGCAGTTTAAGTAGCGGGGGGGAGACCCAGTACTTC
CDR3 protein: CASSLSSGGETQYF
J gene: TRBJ2-5
D gene: TRBD2
V gene: TRBV12-3/TRBV12-4
clone size: -

CDR3 DNA: TGTGCCAGCAGCCAAGATATCGGGGGGGCTTCAGATACGCAGTATTTT
CDR3 protein: CASSQDIGGASDTQYF
J gene: TRBJ2-3
D gene: TRBD2
V gene: TRBV4-2
clone size: many

CDR3 DNA: TGCAGTGCTAGAGATTCAGGGAACACCGGGGAGCTGTTTTTT
CDR3 protein: CSARDSGNTGELFF
J gene: TRBJ2-2
D gene: -
V gene: TRBV20-1
clone size: few

CDR3 DNA: TGCAGCGCCCCGGGACGGCGAGCCCAGCATTTT
CDR3 protein: CSAPGRRAQHF
J gene: TRBJ1-5
D gene: -
V gene: TRBV29-1
clone size: few

CDR3 DNA: TGTGCCAGCAGGCTGAACCTGGCGGATACGCAGTATTTT
CDR3 protein: CASRLNLADTQYF
J gene: TRBJ2-3
D gene: -
V gene: TRBV5-6
clone size: -

CDR3 DNA: TGTGCCAGCAGTCCGCAGCGTCAGTTGGTCAAATCCCAAGAGACCCAGTACTTC
CDR3 protein: CASSPQRQLVKSQETQYF
J gene: TRBJ2-5
D gene: -
V gene: TRBV25-1
clone size: -

CDR3 DNA: TGTGCCCTAGACAGAGACTCCCAAGAGACCCAGTACTTC
CDR3 protein: CALDRDSQETQYF
J gene: TRBJ2-5
D gene: -
V gene: TRBV10-3
clone size: -

CDR3 DNA: TGTGCCAGCAGTGACGCTAGCGGGGCATACAATGAGCAGTTCTTC
CDR3 protein: CASSDASGAYNEQFF
J gene: TRBJ2-1
D gene: TRBD2
V gene: TRBV6-4
clone size: many

CDR3 DNA: TGCGCCAGCAGCCCCGATCGGCCCACAGATACGCAGTATTTT
CDR3 protein: CASSPDRPTDTQYF
J gene: TRBJ2-3
D gene: -
V gene: TRBV5-1
clone size: -

CDR3 DNA: TGTGCCAGCTCACCGCAAAACAGTTTTCAGAGGAATGAGCAGTTCTTC
CDR3 protein: CASSPQNSFQRNEQFF
J gene: TRBJ2-1
D gene: -
V gene: TRBV18
clone size: -

CDR3 DNA: TGTGCCAGCAGTGTCGATTTTAGCCAGCCCCAGCATTTT
CDR3 protein: CASSVDFSQPQHF
J gene: TRBJ1-5
D gene: -
V gene: TRBV27
clone size: -

CDR3 DNA: TGTGCCAGTAGTATAGGGGGGATTGTGGGCTTCGGCGAGACCCAGTACTTC
CDR3 protein: CASSIGGIVGFGETQYF
J gene: TRBJ2-5
D gene: -
V gene: TRBV19
clone size: few

CDR3 DNA: TGTGCCAGCAGTTATACGAACACTGAAGCTTTCTTT
CDR3 protein: CASSYTNTEAFF
J gene: TRBJ1-1
D gene: -
V gene: TRBV5-6
clone size: few

CDR3 DNA: TGTGCCAGCAGTGAAGGGGTTAGCGGGGGCACCGGGGAGCTGTTTTTT
CDR3 protein: CASSEGVSGGTGELFF
J gene: TRBJ2-2
D gene: TRBD2
V gene: TRBV6-1
clone size: -

CDR3 DNA: TGTGCCAGCAAGGAGCTCGCCGTCCTAGATACGCAGTATTTT
CDR3 protein: CASKELAVLDTQYF
J gene: TRBJ2-3
D gene: -
V gene: TRBV7-2
clone size: few

CDR3 DNA: TGTGCCAGCAGTCCCGGGGGACGCGAGCAGTTCTTC
CDR3 protein: CASSPGGREQFF
J gene: TRBJ2-1
D gene: -
V gene: TRBV6-6
clone size: -